This TCR beta chain emerged from a study of shared clonotypes between healthy human individuals. This CDR3 has 16 residues. V lost 7 bases and J lost 2, with 15 bases in between. Germline CDR1 reads MNHNY; CDR2 reads SVGAGI (reference sequence). Some clones are missing from TCRdb's copy, which holds only in-frame ones; the method was immunoSEQ multiplex PCR. The sample shows around 2.1 million clones, approximately 96% of them seen only once. This TCR came from a man aged 18 to 29 in good health. The sequencing input was naive CD4+ T cells sorted from blood. The subset: CD45RA+ positively selected. V and J are TRBV6-6 and TRBJ2-6; tentative D call: TRBD1 (6 bases). The CDR3 sequence is CASNLQGPAGANVLTF. The CDR3 nucleotides are TGTGCCAGCAACTTACAGGGTCCTGCTGGGGCCAACGTCCTGACTTTC.